This T cell receptor (beta chain) was captured by sequencing in a study of blood T cells in healthy people across ages. General observations from the study: Naive and antigen-experienced cells were not separated, limiting conclusive comparison.

The use of a sample-barcoded 5' primer and a J-beta primer mix characterized a second PCR of 7 to 11 cycles. TCRdb reanalysed the 5' RACE reads using MiXCR and keeps one entry per CDR3 protein. This table holds roughly 800,000 distinct CDR3 sequences, around 25% found once. A note on this clonotype: Its cognate antigen is unknown.

Every donor provided roughly 9.1 milliliters of peripheral blood. Total RNA was isolated from each sample in quantities of at least 6 micrograms. CDR1 and CDR2 from the germline V gene are SGHTA and FQGNSA. With 5 bases clipped from V and 2 bases from J, the junction kept 9 bases outside the gene matches. This CDR3 comprises 15 residues. These data also formed part of another study, on T cells of mothers and their children.

The sequencing sample was made of blood. J is TRBJ2-7 and V is TRBV7-2, with 7 bases lining up with TRBD1. This receptor was obtained from a boy between 10 and 17 years old in good health. The DNA for the CDR3 is TGTGCCAGCAGCAACCGAGACAGGGACCCCTACGAGCAGTACTTC. Its translation is CASSNRDRDPYEQYF.